This T cell receptor beta chain was sequenced in a study of blood T cell repertoires in COVID-19. About the research overall: Donors in the United States, Italy and Spain gave samples during acute or convalescent COVID-19.

The ends lost 3 bases at V and 0 bases at J; junction bases unmatched: 5. This CDR3 has 17 residues. Germline loops: CDR1 SGHKS, CDR2 YYEKEE (reference sequence). Methods used by the authors: Estimated nucleated cell counts came from reference gene primer amplification. Clones were sequenced by immunoSEQ multiplex PCR, and TCRdb holds only the in-frame ones, with some missing. V, J and clone size reflect that table, while D and trimming were determined from the DNA. The data contain roughly 68,000 clones, about 88% of them singletons. The chain employs TRBV5-5 and TRBJ2-3; 12 bases agree with TRBD2. The sequenced sample was PBMCs or T cells enriched from blood (not recorded which). The TCR sequence derives from a woman in her thirties or forties who had recovered from COVID-19. The CDR3 here is CASSSKTSGGSTDTQYF. CDR3 in DNA: TGTGCCAGCAGCTCCAAGACTAGCGGGGGAAGCACAGATACGCAGTATTTT.